The rows below give T cell receptor beta chains drawn from one sample of a study of T cells in Graves' hyperthyroidism and ophthalmopathy. Using its own MiXCR run on the multiplex PCR reads, TCRdb lists one record per CDR3 protein. The sample comprises some 550,000 distinct CDR3 sequences, around 20% of which are singletons, and approximately 25% rests with the top ten. Sequences were obtained from blood. These receptors came from a man between 18 and 35 years old with Graves' hyperthyroidism. CDR3s include the opening cysteine and the closing phenylalanine or tryptophan. A D gene is named only where the DNA matches it firmly. For some rows the clone size is stated as once, few or many, or as a class when expanded; others skip it.

TRBJ1-1	TRBV12-3/TRBV12-4	-	TRBD1	CASSPDREVTEAFF	TGTGCCAGCAGTCCGGACAGGGAGGTCACTGAAGCTTTCTTT
TRBJ1-1	TRBV7-2	many	-	CASSLGVMGFPEAFF	TGTGCCAGCAGCTTAGGGGTTATGGGGTTCCCTGAAGCTTTCTTT
TRBJ2-7	TRBV10-3	many	TRBD2	CAISGTSGGYEQYF	TGTGCCATCAGCGGGACTAGCGGAGGGTACGAGCAGTACTTC
TRBJ2-7	TRBV6-1	many	TRBD2	CASSVTSGGALEQYF	TGTGCCAGCAGTGTTACTAGCGGGGGGGCCCTCGAGCAGTACTTC
TRBJ2-7	TRBV11-1	many	TRBD1	CASSSTRDSHSYEQYF	TGTGCCAGCAGCTCCACCCGGGACAGCCACTCCTACGAGCAGTACTTC
TRBJ1-2	TRBV6-2/TRBV6-3	few	-	CASSYRSIEETFNYGYTF	TGTGCCAGCAGTTACCGGTCGATCGAAGAGACTTTTAACTATGGCTACACCTTC
TRBJ2-7	TRBV15	few	-	CATSRVAAYEQYF	TGTGCCACTAGCAGAGTGGCAGCTTACGAGCAGTACTTC
TRBJ2-7	TRBV28	many	-	CASSLGTGIYEQYF	TGTGCCAGCAGCCTTGGGACTGGGATCTACGAGCAGTACTTC
TRBJ1-6	TRBV27	many	-	CASSFGTPYSPLHF	TGTGCCAGCAGTTTCGGGACACCATATTCACCCCTCCACTTT
TRBJ1-3	TRBV7-8	many	-	CASSFEGLANTIYF	TGTGCCAGCAGCTTTGAGGGGTTAGCCAACACCATATATTTT
TRBJ1-1	TRBV12-3/TRBV12-4	-	-	CASSSNRYTEAFF	TGTGCCAGCAGTTCAAACAGGTACACTGAAGCTTTCTTT
TRBJ1-2	TRBV4-1	many	-	CASRPTQGDGGYTF	TGCGCCAGCAGGCCGACACAGGGTGATGGTGGCTACACCTTC
TRBJ2-7	TRBV4-2	-	-	CASRPDGYEQYF	TGTGCCAGCAGACCGGACGGCTACGAGCAGTACTTC
TRBJ1-2	TRBV6-1	many	-	CASGVVDTYGYTF	TGTGCCAGCGGGGTGGTAGATACCTATGGCTACACCTTC
TRBJ1-1	TRBV7-8	few	TRBD1	CASSKGQGTRAEAFF	TGTGCCAGCAGCAAGGGACAGGGGACGAGGGCTGAAGCTTTCTTT
TRBJ1-5	TRBV6-5	many	-	CASSYPTGSSNQPQHF	TGTGCCAGCAGTTACCCTACAGGTTCGAGCAATCAGCCCCAGCATTTT
TRBJ1-3	TRBV6-1	-	-	CASSEGVSGNTIYF	TGTGCCAGCAGTGAGGGGGTGTCTGGAAACACCATATATTTT
TRBJ2-5	TRBV12-3/TRBV12-4	many	TRBD2	CASSLGLASQETQYF	TGTGCCAGCAGTTTAGGACTAGCCAGTCAAGAGACCCAGTACTTC
TRBJ2-7	TRBV28	many	-	CASSLEPVAEQYF	TGTGCCAGCAGCTTGGAACCCGTCGCCGAGCAGTACTTC
TRBJ1-2	TRBV3-1	-	TRBD1	CASSHRQGNKKGYTF	TGTGCCAGCAGCCACCGACAGGGGAATAAAAAAGGCTACACCTTC